Sequencing of this T cell receptor (beta chain) was carried out in a study of blood T cell repertoires in COVID-19. Germline CDR1 reads MNHNS; CDR2 reads SASEGT. Trimming removed 2 bases at V and 1 base at J, with 16 bases between. CDR3 length: 17 amino acids. TCRdb's copy holds only in-frame clones and misses some; the assay was immunoSEQ multiplex PCR. The sample has approximately 400,000 clones; 88% are singletons. Material: peripheral blood. This clonotype was obtained from a woman in her forties or fifties with COVID-19, enrolled during active disease. V usage is TRBV6-1 and J usage is TRBJ2-3; the D gene is possibly TRBD2 (6 bases). CDR3 nucleotides: TGTGCCAGCAGTGAACCCTGGAGGGCGGGGCGCACAGATACGCAGTATTTT. Its translation: CASSEPWRAGRTDTQYF.